This T cell receptor (beta chain) was captured in a study of T cell changes during pregnancy in multiple sclerosis. The protocol was immunoSEQ multiplex PCR, while the TCRdb copy is restricted to in-frame clones and leaves out a portion. The table records under 85,000 clones, roughly 90% of them present only once. CDR3 length: 16 amino acids. J gave up 2 bases and V 0 bases, and 4 bases lay outside the gene matches. Per germline, CDR1 SGDLS and CDR2 YYNGEE. V usage is TRBV9 and J usage is TRBJ1-1, with 10 bases that match TRBD1. The starting material was peripheral blood, obtained after pregnancy. The receptor's source is a female donor in good health, enrolled as a control in a pregnancy study. CDR3 coding DNA: TGTGCCAGCAGCGTAGCCAGGGACAGGGGAAACACTGAAGCTTTCTTT. As protein: CASSVARDRGNTEAFF.